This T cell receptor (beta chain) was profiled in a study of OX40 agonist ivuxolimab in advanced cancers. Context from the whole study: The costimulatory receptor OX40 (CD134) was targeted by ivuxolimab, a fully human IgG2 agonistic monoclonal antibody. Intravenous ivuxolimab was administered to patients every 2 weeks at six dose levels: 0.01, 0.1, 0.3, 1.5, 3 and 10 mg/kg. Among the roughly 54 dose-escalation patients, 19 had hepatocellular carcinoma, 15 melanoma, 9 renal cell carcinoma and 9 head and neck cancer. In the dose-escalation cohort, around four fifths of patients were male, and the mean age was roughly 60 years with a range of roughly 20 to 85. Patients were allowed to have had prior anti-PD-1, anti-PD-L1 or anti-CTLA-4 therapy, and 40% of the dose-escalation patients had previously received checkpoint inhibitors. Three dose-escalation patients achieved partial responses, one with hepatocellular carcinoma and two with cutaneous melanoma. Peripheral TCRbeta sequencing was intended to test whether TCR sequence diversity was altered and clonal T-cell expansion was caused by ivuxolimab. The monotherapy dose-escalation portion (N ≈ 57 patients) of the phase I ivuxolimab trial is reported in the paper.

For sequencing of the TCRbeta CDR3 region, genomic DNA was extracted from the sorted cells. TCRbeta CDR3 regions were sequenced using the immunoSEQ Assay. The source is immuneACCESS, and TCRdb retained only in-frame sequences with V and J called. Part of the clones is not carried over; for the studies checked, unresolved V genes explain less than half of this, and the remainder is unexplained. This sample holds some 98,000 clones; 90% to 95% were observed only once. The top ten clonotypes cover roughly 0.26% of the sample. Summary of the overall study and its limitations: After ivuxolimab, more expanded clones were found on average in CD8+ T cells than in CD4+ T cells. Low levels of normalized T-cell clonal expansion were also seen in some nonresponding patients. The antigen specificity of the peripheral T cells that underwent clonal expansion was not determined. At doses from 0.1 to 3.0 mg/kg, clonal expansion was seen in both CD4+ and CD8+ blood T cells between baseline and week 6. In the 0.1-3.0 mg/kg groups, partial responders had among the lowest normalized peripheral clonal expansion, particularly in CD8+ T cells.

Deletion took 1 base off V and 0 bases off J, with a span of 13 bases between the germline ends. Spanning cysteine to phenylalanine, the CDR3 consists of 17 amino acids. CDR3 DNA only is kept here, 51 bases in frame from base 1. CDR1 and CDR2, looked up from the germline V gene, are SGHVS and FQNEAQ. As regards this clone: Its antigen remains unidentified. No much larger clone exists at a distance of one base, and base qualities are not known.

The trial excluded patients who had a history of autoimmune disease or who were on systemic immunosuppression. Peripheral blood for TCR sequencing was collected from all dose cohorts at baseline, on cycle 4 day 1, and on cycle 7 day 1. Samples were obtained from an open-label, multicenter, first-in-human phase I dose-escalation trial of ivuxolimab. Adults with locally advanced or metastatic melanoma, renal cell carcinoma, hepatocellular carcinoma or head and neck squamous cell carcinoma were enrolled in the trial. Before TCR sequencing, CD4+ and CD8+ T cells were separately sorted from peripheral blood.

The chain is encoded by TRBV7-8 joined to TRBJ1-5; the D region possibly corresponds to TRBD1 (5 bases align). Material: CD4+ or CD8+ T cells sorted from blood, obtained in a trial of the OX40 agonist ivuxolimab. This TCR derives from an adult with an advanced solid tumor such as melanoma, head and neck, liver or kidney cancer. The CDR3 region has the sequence CASSLDWAGTSNQPQHF. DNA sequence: TGTGCCAGCAGCTTAGATTGGGCAGGGACTAGCAATCAGCCCCAGCATTTT.